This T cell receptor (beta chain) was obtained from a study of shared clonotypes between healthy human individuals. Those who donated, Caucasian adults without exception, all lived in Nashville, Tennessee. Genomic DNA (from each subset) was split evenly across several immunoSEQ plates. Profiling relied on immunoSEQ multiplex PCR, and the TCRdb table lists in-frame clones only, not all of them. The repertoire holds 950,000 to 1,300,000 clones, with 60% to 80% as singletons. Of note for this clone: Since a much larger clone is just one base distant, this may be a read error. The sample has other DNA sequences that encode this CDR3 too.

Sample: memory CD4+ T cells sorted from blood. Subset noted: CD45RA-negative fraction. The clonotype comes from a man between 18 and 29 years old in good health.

CDR3 sequence (DNA): TGTGCCAGCAGCTTGGGTCAATCCTACGAGCAGTACTTC. This translates into CASSLGQSYEQYF. The chain carries TRBV5-6 and TRBJ2-7; D unclear. The germline V gene has CDR1 SGHDT and CDR2 YYEEEE. The CDR3 contains 13 residues. V lost 0 bases and J lost 1, with 5 bases in between.